A selection of T cell receptor beta chains follows, all from one sample in a study of blood T cell repertoires in COVID-19. Libraries were prepared by immunoSEQ multiplex PCR; TCRdb keeps only in-frame clonotypes and omits some of them. This table has roughly 400,000 clones, around 87% appearing once. Sequenced sample: peripheral blood. The receptors were gathered from a woman aged 60-70 years with COVID-19, enrolled during active disease. CDR3s include the opening cysteine and the closing phenylalanine or tryptophan. A D gene is named only where the DNA matches it firmly. Size values are once, few and many counts, or a class for expanded clones, and some rows have none.

size: -
D: TRBD1
length: 14
V: TRBV3-1/TRBV3-2
J: TRBJ1-1
CDR3: CASSQIGTDTEAFF
DNA: TGTGCCAGCAGCCAGATAGGGACAGACACTGAAGCTTTCTTT

size: -
D: -
length: 10
V: TRBV28
J: TRBJ2-7
CDR3: CASSQYEQYF
DNA: TGTGCCAGCAGTCAGTACGAGCAGTACTTC

size: once
D: -
length: 13
V: TRBV25-1
J: TRBJ2-2
CDR3: CASSEFLAGELFF
DNA: TGTGCCAGCAGTGAGTTCCTAGCCGGGGAGCTGTTTTTT

size: -
D: -
length: 11
V: TRBV5-1
J: TRBJ1-5
CDR3: CASSLETAQHF
DNA: TGCGCCAGCAGCTTGGAGACTGCCCAGCATTTT

size: -
D: TRBD2
length: 16
V: TRBV28
J: TRBJ2-1
CDR3: CASSPSIAGGRGEQFF
DNA: TGTGCCAGCAGTCCCTCTATAGCGGGGGGGCGAGGTGAGCAGTTCTTC

size: -
D: -
length: 12
V: TRBV18
J: TRBJ1-3
CDR3: CASSPEVGTIYF
DNA: TGTGCCAGCTCACCTGAGGTGGGCACCATATATTTT

size: -
D: -
length: 19
V: TRBV21-1
J: TRBJ1-2
CDR3: CASSKGRGPSTPDPYGYTF
DNA: TGTGCCAGCAGCAAGGGGCGCGGCCCCTCAACCCCCGACCCTTATGGCTACACCTTC

size: -
D: -
length: 14
V: TRBV11-1
J: TRBJ1-1
CDR3: CASSPLPSNTEAFF
DNA: TGTGCCAGCAGCCCCCTCCCGAGTAACACTGAAGCTTTCTTT

size: -
D: -
length: 14
V: TRBV4-1
J: TRBJ2-1
CDR3: CASSQDSRVYEQFF
DNA: TGCGCCAGCAGCCAAGATTCCAGGGTTTACGAGCAGTTCTTC

size: -
D: -
length: 17
V: TRBV3-1/TRBV3-2
J: TRBJ2-1
CDR3: CASSQDLAPRSSNEQFF
DNA: TGTGCCAGCAGCCAAGATCTAGCCCCTCGCAGTTCCAATGAGCAGTTCTTC

size: -
D: TRBD2
length: 16
V: TRBV2
J: TRBJ2-1
CDR3: CASSGGLAGAYNEQFF
DNA: TGTGCCAGCAGTGGGGGACTAGCGGGTGCCTACAATGAGCAGTTCTTC

size: -
D: -
length: 16
V: TRBV5-1
J: TRBJ2-3
CDR3: CASSLSPRGGTDTQYF
DNA: TGCGCCAGCAGCTTGAGTCCGCGGGGTGGCACAGATACGCAGTATTTT

size: -
D: -
length: 14
V: TRBV27
J: TRBJ1-2
CDR3: CASSLKGLNYGYTF
DNA: TGTGCCAGCAGTTTAAAGGGACTTAACTATGGCTACACCTTC

size: -
D: -
length: 15
V: TRBV5-1
J: TRBJ1-4
CDR3: CASSSVAGGDEKLFF
DNA: TGCGCCAGCAGCTCCGTGGCGGGGGGCGATGAAAAACTGTTTTTT

size: -
D: -
length: 15
V: TRBV24-1
J: TRBJ2-6
CDR3: CATSDFRSGANVLTF
DNA: TGTGCCACCAGTGATTTTAGATCTGGGGCCAACGTCCTGACTTTC

size: few
D: TRBD2
length: 17
V: TRBV7-6
J: TRBJ2-1
CDR3: CASSLERGENSYNEQFF
DNA: TGTGCCAGCAGCTTAGAGCGGGGTGAGAACTCCTACAATGAGCAGTTCTTC

size: -
D: TRBD1
length: 19
V: TRBV19
J: TRBJ1-4
CDR3: CASSRMGQGAILVNEKLFF
DNA: TGTGCCAGTAGTAGGATGGGACAGGGGGCTATATTGGTGAATGAAAAACTGTTTTTT

size: -
D: TRBD1
length: 15
V: TRBV13
J: TRBJ2-1
CDR3: CASSPPDRGHNEQFF
DNA: TGTGCCAGCAGCCCTCCGGACAGGGGGCACAATGAGCAGTTCTTC

size: -
D: -
length: 13
V: TRBV18
J: TRBJ1-5
CDR3: CASSPVEDQPQHF
DNA: TGTGCCAGCTCACCAGTCGAGGATCAGCCCCAGCATTTT

size: -
D: TRBD1
length: 15
V: TRBV3-1/TRBV3-2
J: TRBJ1-1
CDR3: CASSSRTGGATEAFF
DNA: TGTGCCAGCAGCTCCCGGACAGGGGGCGCAACTGAAGCTTTCTTT

size: -
D: -
length: 14
V: TRBV5-4
J: TRBJ2-7
CDR3: CASSPPLRPGEQYF
DNA: TGTGCCAGCAGCCCACCCCTCAGGCCGGGGGAGCAGTACTTC

size: -
D: TRBD2
length: 15
V: TRBV14
J: TRBJ2-1
CDR3: CASSPLAGGYNEQFF
DNA: TGTGCCAGCAGCCCCCTAGCGGGGGGATACAATGAGCAGTTCTTC

size: -
D: -
length: 11
V: TRBV20-1
J: TRBJ2-5
CDR3: CSSPLQETQYF
DNA: TGCAGTTCTCCCCTGCAAGAGACCCAGTACTTC

size: -
D: TRBD1
length: 13
V: TRBV12-3/TRBV12-4
J: TRBJ2-7
CDR3: CASRRQGVREQYF
DNA: TGTGCCAGCAGGCGACAGGGAGTAAGGGAGCAGTACTTC

size: few
D: TRBD1
length: 16
V: TRBV7-8
J: TRBJ1-3
CDR3: CASSPRQGSSGNTIYF
DNA: TGTGCCAGCAGCCCTAGACAGGGCTCCTCTGGAAACACCATATATTTT